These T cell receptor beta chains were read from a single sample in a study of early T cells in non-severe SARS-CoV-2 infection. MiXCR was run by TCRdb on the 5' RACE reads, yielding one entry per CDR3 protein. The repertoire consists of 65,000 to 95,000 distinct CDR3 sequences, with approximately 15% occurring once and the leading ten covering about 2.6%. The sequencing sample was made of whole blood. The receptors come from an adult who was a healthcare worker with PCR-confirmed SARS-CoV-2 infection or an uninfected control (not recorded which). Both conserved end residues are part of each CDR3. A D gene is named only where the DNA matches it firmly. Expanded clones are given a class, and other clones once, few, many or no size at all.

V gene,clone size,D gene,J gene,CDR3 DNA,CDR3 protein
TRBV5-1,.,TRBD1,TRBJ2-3,TGCGCCAGCAGCTTCGGACAGGGAGAGACAGATACGCAGTATTTT,CASSFGQGETDTQYF
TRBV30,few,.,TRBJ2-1,TGTGCCTGGAGTGTGGCGGACCCAAGGGCTGAGCAGTTCTTC,CAWSVADPRAEQFF
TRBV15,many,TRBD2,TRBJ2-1,TGTGCCACCAGCAACAAGCGGACCTGGGAACTAGCGGGTAACAATGAGCAGTTCTTC,CATSNKRTWELAGNNEQFF
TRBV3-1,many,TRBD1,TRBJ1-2,TGTGCCAGCAGCCAAGATCCTCGGACAGGCTATGGCTACACCTTC,CASSQDPRTGYGYTF
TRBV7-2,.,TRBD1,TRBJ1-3,TGTGCCAGCAGCTTAAAGGCAGGGGGAGTATCTGGAAACACCATATATTTT,CASSLKAGGVSGNTIYF
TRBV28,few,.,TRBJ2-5,TGTGCCAGCAGCCCGCCAGCCACTGCGACCCAGTACTTC,CASSPPATATQYF
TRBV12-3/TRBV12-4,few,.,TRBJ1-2,TGTGCCAGCAGTTTACGGCCCCTCTATGGCTACACCTTC,CASSLRPLYGYTF
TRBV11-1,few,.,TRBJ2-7,TGTGCCAGCAGCCGTCAGACTACCTACGAGCAGTACTTC,CASSRQTTYEQYF
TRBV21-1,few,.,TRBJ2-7,TGTGCCAGCAGCAAAAGGCCCGGGAGGGAGCGGGTCAACTACGAGCAGTACTTC,CASSKRPGRERVNYEQYF
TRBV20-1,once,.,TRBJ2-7,TGCAGTGCTAGAGTTTTTGGCCAGGGGGGTCACGAGCAGTACTTC,CSARVFGQGGHEQYF
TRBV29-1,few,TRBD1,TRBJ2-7,TGCAGCGTCCTGACAGGGTTAACCTACGAGCAGTACTTC,CSVLTGLTYEQYF
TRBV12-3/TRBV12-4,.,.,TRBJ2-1,TGTGCCAGCAGTTTATTCGGTCCAGACGAGCAGTTCTTC,CASSLFGPDEQFF
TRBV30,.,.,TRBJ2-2,TGTGCCTGGAGTAAAACAGGGTTTGGCGGGGAGCTGTTTTTT,CAWSKTGFGGELFF
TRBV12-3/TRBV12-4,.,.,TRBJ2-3,TGTGCCAGCAGACCGACTAGCACAGATACGCAGTATTTT,CASRPTSTDTQYF
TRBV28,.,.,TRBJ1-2,TGTGCCAGCAGTTCCGGTTGGTATGGCTACACCTTC,CASSSGWYGYTF
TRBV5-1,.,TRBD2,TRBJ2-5,TGCGCCAGCAGCTTACGGCAGCGGGAGGGCCCAGAGACCCAGTACTTC,CASSLRQREGPETQYF
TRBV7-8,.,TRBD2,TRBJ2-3,TGTGCCAGCAGCTTAGGGGCTAAAGCGGGAGGCGACACAGATACGCAGTATTTT,CASSLGAKAGGDTDTQYF
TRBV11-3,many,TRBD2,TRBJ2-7,TGTGCCAGCACTCCGGGGGGTTGGGCCTACGAGCAGTACTTC,CASTPGGWAYEQYF
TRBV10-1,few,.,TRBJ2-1,TGCGCCCGTAACGGAGAGCAGTTCTTC,CARNGEQFF